This T cell receptor beta chain stems from a study of blood T cell repertoires in COVID-19 (dated by TCRdb to about 2020). Turning to the overall study: Samples covering the acute and convalescent phases of COVID-19 were provided by collaborators in the United States, Italy and Spain. The samples were drawn from the first 160 participants of the ongoing ImmuneRACE study and from under 1,500 subjects provided by 6 global collaborators. The repertoires were released in a freely available public database meant as a resource for research on the immune response to SARS-CoV-2. Nearly every sample came with metadata listing a de-identified subject ID, COVID-19 status, age in years and sex. Where available, HLA class I and class II types were obtained from metadata supplied by the sample provider rather than from assay-based typing. The prospective study material was composed of cDNA or gDNA derived from T cells, B-cell-depleted T cells, or PBMCs. Deeply sampled blood TCRbeta repertoires from subjects exposed to, actively infected with, or recovered from COVID-19 were included in the dataset.

The immunoSEQ Assay, a bias-controlled multiplex PCR, was used to amplify TCRbeta CDR3 regions from genomic DNA. Turning to the authors' computational methods: Nucleated cell counts per sample were estimated from amplification of reference gene primers within the assay. To quantify the absolute abundance of each unique TCRbeta CDR3 rearrangement, sequence reads were collapsed and filtered. For each sample, productive Simpson clonality was calculated by taking the square root of Simpson's diversity index across productive rearrangements. TCRdb re-hosts the immuneACCESS table, in-frame sequences only. Its copies lack some clones; in the studies checked, an unresolved V gene accounts for under half of them, and the cause for the rest is not known. V, J and clone size were drawn from that table, and D and trimming were deduced from the DNA. The sample includes about 91,000 clones, with nearly 90% observed a single time. The ten largest clonotypes hold 3.5% to 5.5% of the sample.

What the work shows at the level of the full study, not this receptor alone: How much clinical and demographic metadata was included differed by source and by participant, and the metadata was provided uncurated.

The germline V gene encodes CDR1 LGHDT and CDR2 YNNKEL (reference sequence). Reading from cysteine to phenylalanine, the CDR3 counts 13 amino acids. Left in the record is the CDR3 DNA by itself, 39 bases read in frame from the first base. Trimming removed 7 bases from V and 0 bases from J, leaving 9 bases between the germline ends. Each collaborating institution followed its own protocols to collect whole blood in K2EDTA tubes. For TCRbeta analysis, collaborators shipped samples in one of three forms: frozen whole blood, isolated PBMCs, or DNA extracted from either of those sample types. Concerning this clone itself: Its recognized antigen is unknown. Nothing much larger sits one base from this clone, and base qualities are not available.

Sequencing used peripheral blood. This sequence was found in a man between 70 and 80 years old with acute or convalescent COVID-19. The V and J segments used are TRBV3-1 (or the pseudogene TRBV3-2) and TRBJ1-1, with the D segment identity uncertain. The bases read TGTGCCAGCACCCGTACAGTGAACACTGAAGCTTTCTTT. Its translation reads: CASTRTVNTEAFF.